The 26 T cell receptor beta chains in this list originate from one sample, sequenced in a study of blood T cell repertoires in COVID-19. The method was immunoSEQ multiplex PCR; TCRdb's version includes in-frame clones alone and lacks a portion of them. The sample lists 98,000 or so clones; 87% were seen once. The source material was peripheral blood. The receptors shown here come from a man in his forties or fifties with acute or convalescent COVID-19.

The chain is built from TRBV28 and TRBJ2-5, with D perhaps TRBD2 (5 bases). The CDR3 is 15 amino acids. Trimming removed 2 bases at V and 4 bases at J, with 14 bases between. Germline loops: CDR1 MDHEN, CDR2 SYDVKM. The CDR3 region has the DNA TGTGCCAGCAGTTTAGACGGGATGGTGGGAGAGACCCAGTACTTC. Its translation is CASSLDGMVGETQYF.

This rearrangement joins TRBV7-9 to TRBJ1-2; D perhaps matches TRBD1 (6 bases). CDR3 size: 15 residues. V gave up 4 bases and J gave up 0 bases, with 12 bases separating them. Per the germline V gene, CDR1 is SEHNR and CDR2 is FQNEAQ (reference sequence). In DNA form, the CDR3 reads TGTGCCAGCAGCTCCGGACAGAAAGCTAACTATGGCTACACCTTC. Translating gives CASSSGQKANYGYTF.

The chain is built from TRBV2 and TRBJ1-1; possibly TRBD1 for D (5 bases). Germline V gene sequence: CDR1 SNHLY, CDR2 FYNNEI. The CDR3 consists of 14 residues. Trimming left V 7 bases short and J 5 bases short, with 17 bases between. CDR3 residues: CASKTDRRRTEAFF. In nucleotides, the CDR3 is TGTGCCAGCAAGACAGATCGTAGGAGAACTGAAGCTTTCTTT.

The chain recombines TRBV27 with TRBJ1-2; the D gene is possibly TRBD1 (6 bases). This CDR3 is built from 13 residues. Trimming left V 5 bases short and J 5 bases short, with 12 bases between. Per germline, CDR1 MNHEY and CDR2 SMNVEV (reference sequence). The CDR3 reads CASSKGGGYGYTF. CDR3 bases: TGTGCCAGCAGTAAAGGGGGAGGGTATGGCTACACCTTC.

The J gene is TRBJ1-5, the V gene TRBV6-6; 8 positions match TRBD1. The CDR3 consists of 16 residues. The germline V gene encodes CDR1 MNHNY and CDR2 SVGAGI (reference sequence). The trim removed 6 bases at V and 5 bases at J, leaving 12 bases unmatched. The CDR3 here is CASSNLDRVPHQPQHF. The CDR3 coding sequence is TGTGCCAGCAGCAATCTGGACAGGGTTCCGCATCAGCCCCAGCATTTT.

The chain is built from TRBV10-3 and TRBJ2-7, with 10 nucleotides matching TRBD2. This CDR3 region has 15 residues. CDR1 and CDR2 (germline): ENHRY, SYGVKD. With 6 bases clipped from V and 0 bases from J, the junction kept 5 bases outside the gene matches. The CDR3 reads CAIRGTSASSYEQYF. Here the CDR3 DNA reads TGTGCCATCAGGGGGACTAGCGCAAGCTCCTACGAGCAGTACTTC.

The CDR3 loop reads CASSGSPRDEQYF. DNA for the CDR3: TGTGCCAGCAGCGGCTCCCCGAGGGACGAGCAGTACTTC. This chain links TRBV9 with TRBJ2-7; possible D gene TRBD2, 5 bases. The CDR3 length is 13 residues. Germline V gene data show CDR1 as SGDLS and CDR2 as YYNGEE. V was shortened by 3 bases and J by 5 bases, with 12 bases between the two germline ends.

V is TRBV5-1 and J is TRBJ2-2, with D possibly matching TRBD2 (6 bases). V was pared by 1 base and J by 6 bases, with 13 bases between. The germline V gene encodes CDR1 SGHRS and CDR2 YFSETQ. This CDR3 is 15 amino acids long. CDR3 amino acids: CASSLSRGTAGELFF. CDR3 sequence (DNA): TGCGCCAGCAGCTTGTCTCGCGGGACGGCCGGGGAGCTGTTTTTT.

The chain combines TRBV4-1 with TRBJ2-7, with TRBD2 as a possible D gene (5 bases). The V gene lost 0 bases and the J gene lost 4 bases, with 13 bases spanning the gap. The CDR3 is made up of 15 amino acids. Germline V gives CDR1 MGHRA, CDR2 YSYEKL. The CDR3 nucleotides are TGCGCCAGCAGCCAAGATAGCAGCGGCACATACGAGCAGTACTTC. Translating gives CASSQDSSGTYEQYF.

The chain combines TRBV27 with TRBJ1-2, with D possibly TRBD1 on 5 matching bases. CDR3 size: 14 residues. Trimming left V 6 bases short and J 9 bases short, with 20 bases between. Germline V gene sequence: CDR1 MNHEY, CDR2 SMNVEV (reference sequence). CDR3 bases: TGTGCCAGCAGAACCATTGTGGCAGGGTTTCGCTACACCTTC. Translation gives CASRTIVAGFRYTF.

This clone was detected only once. The genes are TRBV27 and TRBJ1-1; 9 nucleotides agree with TRBD1. Germline-derived CDR1 and CDR2 are MNHEY and SMNVEV (reference sequence). The length of the CDR3 is 17 residues. Losses at the gene ends were 4 bases for V and 4 bases for J; bases not matched to a gene: 13. The CDR3 loop is CASSSDRDRAFGTEAFF. CDR3 sequence (DNA): TGTGCCAGCAGTTCGGACCGGGACAGGGCATTTGGCACTGAAGCTTTCTTT.

The genes are TRBV11-3 and TRBJ2-3; 13 positions agree with TRBD2. V trimming: 5 bases; J trimming: 5 bases; junction bases outside the gene matches: 16. The CDR3 length is 19 residues. Germline lookup yields CDR1 SGHNT and CDR2 YENEEA. CDR3 sequence: CASSHRDPGLAGELDTQYF. In nucleotides, the CDR3 is TGTGCCAGCAGCCATAGAGACCCCGGACTAGCGGGAGAGTTAGATACGCAGTATTTT.

This chain connects TRBV6-6 to TRBJ2-7; 9 nucleotides line up with TRBD1. The CDR3 sequence is 12 residues long. With 10 bases clipped from V and 4 bases from J, the junction kept 5 bases outside the gene matches. Germline loops: CDR1 MNHNY, CDR2 SVGAGI (reference sequence). CDR3 sequence reads: CATTGQGYEQYF. Written as DNA, the CDR3 is TGTGCCACCACGGGACAGGGTTACGAGCAGTACTTC.

Here the CDR3 reads CASSEVGGSNYGYTF. DNA of the CDR3: TGTGCCAGCAGTGAAGTGGGGGGATCAAACTATGGCTACACCTTC. J is TRBJ1-2 and V is TRBV2; perhaps TRBD1 as D (5 bases). Germline CDR1 and CDR2: SNHLY and FYNNEI. This CDR3 is built from 15 residues. Trimming removed 1 base from V and 2 bases from J, with 11 bases in between. Based on the CDR3 plus reference TRBV2 and TRBJ1-2, the full variable domain is EPEVTQTPSHQVTQMGQEVILRCVPISNHLYFYWYRQILGQKVEFLVSFYNNEISEKSEIFDDQFSVERPDGSNFTLKIRSTKLEDSAMYFCASSEVGGSNYGYTFGSGTRLTVV.

The V call is TRBV19, the J call TRBJ1-6, with 8 bases identical to TRBD1. This CDR3 contains 14 residues. Germline V lookup: CDR1 LNHDA, CDR2 SQIVND (reference sequence). The V segment lost 7 bases and the J segment 8 bases; nucleotides outside the gene matches: 7. The DNA of the CDR3 is TGTGCCAGTAATGATATGGACAGGGATTCACCCCTCCACTTT. This codes for CASNDMDRDSPLHF.

This chain connects TRBV13 to TRBJ2-7; 11 nucleotides match TRBD2. The CDR3 has 16 residues. The V gene's germline CDR1 is PRHDT and CDR2 FYEKMQ (reference sequence). Germline trimming cut 3 bases from V and 7 bases from J; bases unmatched to any gene: 11. This chain's CDR3 is CASSLGTSGLRGEQYF. DNA for the CDR3: TGTGCCAGCAGCTTGGGGACTAGCGGCCTACGGGGTGAGCAGTACTTC.

The J gene is TRBJ2-5, the V gene TRBV18; D perhaps matches TRBD1 (6 bases). V was pared by 3 bases and J by 4 bases, with 12 bases between. This CDR3 has 14 residues. From germline, CDR1 is KGHSH and CDR2 LQKENI. For the CDR3, the DNA is TGTGCCAGCTCACCGCCCGGACAGAGAGAGACCCAGTACTTC. Translating gives CASSPPGQRETQYF. The full variable domain, with the rest looked up from reference TRBV18 and TRBJ2-5, is NAGVMQNPRHLVRRRGQEARLRCSPMKGHSHVYWYRQLPEEGLKFMVYLQKENIIDESGMPKERFSAEFPKEGPSILRIQQVVRGDSAAYFCASSPPGQRETQYFGPGTRLLVL.

This sequence joins TRBV18 and TRBJ2-3, with no clear D. The CDR3 is 12 residues long. Trimming removed 0 bases from V and 9 bases from J, with 7 bases in between. Germline loops: CDR1 KGHSH, CDR2 LQKENI. CDR3 bases: TGTGCCAGCTCACCACCGAAGCGAACGCAGTATTTT. As protein: CASSPPKRTQYF.

The gene calls are TRBV3-1 (or the pseudogene TRBV3-2) and TRBJ2-5, with 16 bases fitting TRBD2. The junction had 12 bases not matched to a gene; V was cut back by 0 bases and J by 5 bases. The CDR3 is 20 residues long. Germline V CDR1 and CDR2: LGHDT, YNNKEL (reference sequence). The CDR3 spells CASSQESGTSGRVGRETQYF. CDR3 nucleotide sequence: TGTGCCAGCAGCCAAGAATCCGGGACTAGCGGGAGGGTTGGACGGGAGACCCAGTACTTC.

The chain has TRBV18 and TRBJ2-6; 9 nucleotides agree with TRBD1. Germline CDR1 and CDR2: KGHSH and LQKENI. The CDR3 spans 17 residues. V trimming: 3 bases; J trimming: 3 bases; junction bases outside the gene matches: 6. DNA of the CDR3: TGTGCCAGCTCACCCCAAGGACAGGGGATTGGGGCCAACGTCCTGACTTTC. It is translated as CASSPQGQGIGANVLTF.

The chain combines TRBV19 with TRBJ2-5, with D maybe TRBD1 (6 bases). The germline gives CDR1 LNHDA, CDR2 SQIVND (reference sequence). The CDR3 runs to 14 residues. Deletions cut 4 bases from V and 2 bases from J, with 11 bases between. CDR3 coding DNA: TGTGCCAGTAGTAGCGGACAGCTACAAGAGACCCAGTACTTC. Translation: CASSSGQLQETQYF. Full variable domain (outside the CDR3, taken from reference TRBV19 and TRBJ2-5): DGGITQSPKYLFRKEGQNVTLSCEQNLNHDAMYWYRQDPGQGLRLIYYSQIVNDFQKGDIAEGYSVSREKKESFPLTVTSAQKNPTAFYLCASSSGQLQETQYFGPGTRLLVL.

The J gene is TRBJ1-2, the V gene TRBV3-1 (or the pseudogene TRBV3-2), with TRBD1 identical over 8 bases. This CDR3 has 14 residues. Trimming took 4 bases from V and 7 from J; bases not matched to a gene: 8. The germline gives CDR1 LGHDT, CDR2 YNNKEL (reference sequence). The chain's CDR3 is CASSPGQVGGGYTF. Here the CDR3 DNA reads TGTGCCAGCAGCCCGGGACAGGTCGGGGGTGGCTACACCTTC.

The rearrangement joins TRBV6-5 to TRBJ1-6; TRBD1 is a possible D gene (6 bases). The V end was cut by 11 bases, the J end by 5 bases, with 16 bases between. There are 14 residues in the CDR3. From germline, CDR1 is MNHEY and CDR2 SVGAGI. The CDR3 loop reads CACKQGSHNSPLHF. CDR3 nucleotides: TGTGCCTGTAAACAGGGATCGCATAATTCACCCCTCCACTTT.

The chain uses TRBV5-1 and TRBJ2-5; 7 bases are a match to TRBD2. The CDR3 length is 14 residues. After removal of 2 bases from V and 5 bases from J, the junction contained 6 bases not matched to a gene. Germline V gene sequence: CDR1 SGHRS, CDR2 YFSETQ. The CDR3: CASSLSGAPETQYF. The CDR3 DNA reads TGCGCCAGCAGCTTAAGCGGGGCCCCGGAGACCCAGTACTTC.

This chain uses TRBV12-5 with TRBJ2-1; TRBD2 agrees at 7 bases. V lost 1 base, J lost 0 bases, and 3 bases stayed unmatched. Per the germline V gene, CDR1 is LGHNT and CDR2 is FRNRAP. The CDR3 extends over 16 amino acids. CDR3 coding DNA: TGTGCTAGTGGTTTGGGTTTAGCGGGCTCCTACAATGAGCAGTTCTTC. It specifies CASGLGLAGSYNEQFF.

This clone has only one observation. The V gene is TRBV7-2, the J gene TRBJ1-4; 7 bases line up with TRBD1. Germline CDR1 SGHTA, CDR2 FQGNSA. This CDR3 contains 15 residues. V gave up 2 bases and J gave up 5 bases; unmatched junction bases: 5. The CDR3: CASSLRQGGNEKLFF. The CDR3 DNA follows: TGTGCCAGCAGCTTAAGACAGGGCGGGAATGAAAAACTGTTTTTT.